This TCR beta chain is drawn from a study of T-cell memory formation after mild COVID-19. MiXCR, applied by TCRdb to the 5' RACE reads, yields one record per CDR3 protein. This sample has 140,000 to 150,000 distinct CDR3 sequences; 6% to 6.5% occur once, and the top ten carry about 2.1%. The CDR3 is 15 residues long. The ends lost 5 bases at V and 0 bases at J; junction bases unmatched: 5. This clonotype was detected only a few times. The TCR sequence derives from an adult woman who had mild COVID-19 (a few samples of this study predate the infection). Cell type and time point are not known. V usage is TRBV12-3 or TRBV12-4 and J usage is TRBJ2-7, with 9 positions matching TRBD1. The sequencing sample was made of PBMCs or a T cell subset sorted from them (not recorded which). Here the CDR3 DNA reads TGTGCCAGCAGTGACCGGGACAGGGCCTCCTACGAGCAGTACTTC. Protein sequence: CASSDRDRASYEQYF.